One sample yielded the 20 T cell receptor beta chains listed below, sequenced in a study of Graves' ophthalmopathy and Graves' hyperthyroidism. Amplification from RNA transcripts yielded the TCR beta CDR3 regions. HTBI primers served in a first-round RT-PCR, which a second-round multiplex PCR followed. TCRdb reanalysed the multiplex PCR reads using MiXCR and keeps one entry per CDR3 protein. The sample lists approximately 1.2 million distinct CDR3 sequences; about 38% were seen once. Sequencing was performed on peripheral blood or thyroid tissue (not recorded which). Receptor source: an adult man with Graves' hyperthyroidism.

J is TRBJ2-7 and V is TRBV9; no firm D call. The J call may be in error: the DNA end matches TRBJ2-5 better. Germline V CDR1 and CDR2: SGDLS, YYNGEE. This CDR3 is built from 12 residues. The CDR3 DNA sequence: TGTGCCAGCAGCCAAGACTTCGAGACCCAGTACTTC. Protein sequence: CASSQDFETQYF.

This clonotype was picked up a small number of times. One end of the junction is discordant with germline, which a read error may explain. The CDR3 DNA follows: TGTGCCAGCAGTGGAGGAACAGGTTTC. Its translation is CASSGGTGF. The V gene is TRBV25-1, the J gene TRBJ2-6; a possible D gene is TRBD1 (5 bases). CDR3 length: 9 residues. The germline CDR1 and CDR2 sequences are MGHDK and SYGVNS.

V and J are TRBV7-2 and TRBJ2-5; 11 bases are a match to TRBD2. The CDR3 is 16 amino acids. The germline V gene encodes CDR1 SGHTA and CDR2 FQGNSA. The ends lost 5 bases at V and 5 bases at J; junction bases unmatched: 10. CDR3 loop: CASSVTSGSVPETQYF. In DNA form, the CDR3 reads TGTGCCAGCAGCGTAACTAGCGGGAGTGTCCCCGAGACCCAGTACTTC.

At least ten counts were recorded for this clonotype. The rearrangement links TRBV29-1 to TRBJ1-2; possibly TRBD1 for D (5 bases). V was shortened by 4 bases and J by 1 base, with 16 bases between the two germline ends. This CDR3 comprises 15 residues. Germline-derived CDR1 and CDR2 are SQVTM and ANQGSEA. CDR3 residues: CSVVGVPGGNYGYTF. CDR3 sequence (DNA): TGCAGCGTTGTAGGGGTTCCCGGCGGTAACTATGGCTACACCTTC.

Note on this clonotype: With a much larger clone just one base away, this may be a read error. The chain couples TRBV7-8 to TRBJ2-5, with TRBD2 identical over 10 bases. The CDR3 totals 15 residues. Germline lookup yields CDR1 SGHVS and CDR2 FQNEAQ. This CDR3 reads CASSLRLAGKEAQYF. CDR3 DNA sequence: TGTGCCAGCAGCTTACGACTAGCGGGTAAAGAGGCCCAGTACTTC.

The sample holds many counts of this clonotype. The chain combines TRBV29-1 with TRBJ2-7; D is tentatively TRBD1 or TRBD2 (7 bases each). V gave up 7 bases and J gave up 2 bases, with 18 bases separating them. The CDR3 contains 14 residues. Germline V gene lookup returns CDR1 SQVTM and CDR2 ANQGSEA. The CDR3 DNA reads TGCAGCGCCAAGGGAGGGACAGCAGCCTACGAGCAGTACTTC. Its translation: CSAKGGTAAYEQYF.

The chain joins TRBV7-2 to TRBJ2-7; D uncertain. Looked up from germline, CDR1 is SGHTA and CDR2 is FQGNSA. The CDR3 length is 15 residues. V was cut by 7 bases and J by 2 bases, with 18 bases left in between. CDR3 sequence (DNA): TGTGCCAGCAAGTTTAAGGGTGACCCAGCCTACGAGCAGTACTTC. Protein product: CASKFKGDPAYEQYF.

This clonotype has at least ten counts. The CDR3 here is CASSQEGNTEAFF. CDR3 sequence (DNA): TGTGCCAGCAGCCAAGAAGGAAACACTGAAGCTTTCTTT. The chain recombines TRBV3-1 with TRBJ1-1, with D unresolved. The germline V gene encodes CDR1 LGHDT and CDR2 YNNKEL (reference sequence). Between the trimmed V and J ends, which lost 0 bases and 2 bases, there was a span of 4 bases. The CDR3 is made up of 13 amino acids.

This clonotype was observed many times. V and J are TRBV20-1 and TRBJ2-7; 14 bases line up with TRBD2. Losses at the gene ends were 3 bases for V and 5 bases for J; bases not matched to a gene: 9. The CDR3 is 16 residues long. Germline CDR1 and CDR2: DFQATT and SNEGSKA (reference sequence). CDR3 DNA sequence: TGCAGTGCTAGGGGGACTAGCGGGAGAGAGCTTGACGAGCAGTACTTC. Its protein product is CSARGTSGRELDEQYF.

In its sample, this clonotype was seen a few times. The rearrangement links TRBV29-1 to TRBJ2-2; TRBD1 aligns across 11 bases. The CDR3 has 12 amino acids. Germline V CDR1 and CDR2: SQVTM, ANQGSEA. V gave up 7 bases and J gave up 6 bases; unmatched junction bases: 1. The CDR3 DNA follows: TGCAGCGCGGGACAGGGGGCCGGGGAGCTGTTTTTT. It is translated as CSAGQGAGELFF.

Regarding this clonotype: Lacking the conserved final phenylalanine or tryptophan, this CDR3 likely reflects a read error. The J gene is TRBJ2-7, the V gene TRBV2; 8 bases align to TRBD2. The CDR3 is 14 residues long. The ends lost 3 bases at V and 1 base at J; junction bases unmatched: 2. Per germline, CDR1 SNHLY and CDR2 FYNNEI. CDR3: CASSEASGSYEQYS. The CDR3 nucleotides are TGTGCCAGCAGTGAGGCTAGCGGGTCCTACGAGCAGTACTCC.

The chain is built from TRBV7-9 and TRBJ2-7, with TRBD2 identical over 13 bases. The germline V gene has CDR1 SEHNR and CDR2 FQNEAQ (reference sequence). The ends lost 5 bases at V and 6 bases at J; junction bases unmatched: 16. The CDR3 covers 18 residues. CDR3 protein: CASSHQPLLTSGRSEQYF. The DNA of the CDR3 is TGTGCCAGCAGCCATCAACCCCTCTTGACTAGCGGGAGGAGCGAGCAGTACTTC.

This clonotype was seen a handful of times. The chain combines TRBV4-3 with TRBJ2-5; TRBD2 agrees at 9 bases. The germline V gene encodes CDR1 LGHNA and CDR2 YSLEER. This CDR3 spans 20 amino acids. The V and J ends lost 4 bases and 2 bases, in that order; junction bases with no gene match: 20. CDR3 residues: CASSPQKGQAGGLLQETQYF. The CDR3 nucleotides are TGCGCCAGCAGCCCCCAAAAAGGACAAGCGGGAGGTCTCCTTCAAGAGACCCAGTACTTC.

This clonotype came up a few times. V usage is TRBV12-3 or TRBV12-4 and J usage is TRBJ2-6; no clear D gene. The CDR3 extends over 14 amino acids. V lost 6 bases and J 1 base, leaving 7 bases between the germline ends. DNA for the CDR3: TGTGCCAGCAGGCCTCCTTCTGGGGCCAACGTCCTGACTTTC. Amino acid sequence: CASRPPSGANVLTF.

This clonotype has ten or more counts. The chain is built from TRBV29-1 and TRBJ2-5; D is unclear. V shed 1 base and J shed 7 bases, with 4 bases lying between them. Germline values: CDR1 SQVTM, CDR2 ANQGSEA. The CDR3 has 10 amino acids. CDR3 coding DNA: TGCAGCGTTGAAGCCGGGACCCAGTACTTC. Translated: CSVEAGTQYF.

J is TRBJ2-6 and V is TRBV14, with D perhaps matching TRBD1 or TRBD2 (5 bases each). The CDR3 covers 17 residues. Per the germline V gene, CDR1 is SGHDN and CDR2 is FVKESK. Trimming left V 6 bases short and J 3 bases short, with 18 bases between. Here the CDR3 DNA reads TGTGCCAGCAGACGCTCGGGACGGAACTATGGGGCCAACGTCCTGACTTTC. Translation gives CASRRSGRNYGANVLTF.

Details on this clonotype: The final CDR3 position lacks the conserved phenylalanine or tryptophan, pointing to a likely read error. The DNA is left out, because the CDR3 cannot be placed on it with certainty; the CDR3 is given as TCRdb lists it. This chain joins TRBV25-1 and TRBJ1-1. From germline, CDR1 is MGHDK and CDR2 SYGVNS. The CDR3 is 9 residues long, ends included. CDR3 sequence: CASSEGALR.

This clonotype was detected many times. This chain uses TRBV29-1 with TRBJ1-4, with D tentatively TRBD1 (5 bases). The germline CDR1 and CDR2 sequences are SQVTM and ANQGSEA. This CDR3 comprises 14 residues. V shed 0 bases and J shed 7 bases, with 12 bases lying between them. Written as DNA, the CDR3 is TGCAGCGTTGAAGATTTGGGGCGCGGTGAAAAACTGTTTTTT. Amino acids: CSVEDLGRGEKLFF.

A remark on this clonotype: A much bigger clone sits one base away, suggesting this may be a read error. This rearrangement joins TRBV7-6 to TRBJ2-7; 10 bases are shared with TRBD2. Germline V CDR1 and CDR2: SGHVS, FNYEAQ. This CDR3 contains 15 residues. Trimming cost V 1 base and J 3 bases; bases outside gene matches: 3. The CDR3 DNA reads as TGTGCCAGCAGCTTAGAGCCTAGCGGGGGCTACGAGCAGTACTTC. Translation: CASSLEPSGGYEQYF.

This clonotype was seen once. The chain employs TRBV20-1 and TRBJ1-1, with a weak D call TRBD1 (6 bases). Per the germline V gene, CDR1 is DFQATT and CDR2 is SNEGSKA (reference sequence). This CDR3 has 17 amino acids. V lost 0 bases and J 1 base, leaving 18 bases between the germline ends. CDR3 coding DNA: TGCAGTGCTAGAGACCTTTCGGGGGCCTTTGGGAACACTGAAGCTTTCTTT. Its protein is CSARDLSGAFGNTEAFF.